What follows is one T cell receptor (beta chain) and its context. Germline V gene lookup returns CDR1 SGDLS and CDR2 YYNGEE. V was clipped by 4 bases and J by 4 bases, with 13 bases between them. The CDR3 has 14 residues. Patients with autoimmune history or systemic immunosuppression were excluded. Clones were read by immunoSEQ multiplex PCR, and TCRdb kept only the in-frame ones, dropping some. This sample carries tens of thousands of clones, around 79% of them seen once, and the ten largest clones take less than 2%. These data originate in a study of OX40 agonist ivuxolimab in advanced cancers. Turning to the study itself: Six ivuxolimab dose levels, 0.01 to 10 mg/kg, were given intravenously every 2 weeks.

The TCR originated in an adult with an advanced solid tumor such as melanoma, head and neck, liver or kidney cancer. The V gene is TRBV9, the J gene TRBJ2-3; tentative D call: TRBD2 (7 bases). Sample: CD4+ or CD8+ T cells sorted from blood, taken in a trial of the OX40 agonist ivuxolimab. This CDR3 is CASSPRGAADTQYF. The CDR3 nucleotides are TGTGCCAGCAGCCCTCGGGGGGCCGCAGATACGCAGTATTTT.